This T cell receptor (beta chain) is drawn from a study of shared clonotypes between healthy human individuals. Study information: With ages of 18 to 49, the donors were a couple of women and three men.

Naive CD8 cells, CD45RO-negative and positively selected for CCR7, excluded terminally differentiated effector memory CD45RA+ cells. Caucasian adults living in Nashville, Tennessee, provided all samples. Study findings and constraints: Generation probabilities were higher for clonotypes shared across all four sorted-subset donors than for unshared ones. Richness estimates generally favored naive over memory subsets.

With 3 bases removed from V and 7 bases from J, the gap between germline ends came to 9 bases. This CDR3 region has 13 residues. Germline CDR1 SGHAT, CDR2 FQNNGV. TCRdb keeps only in-frame clones here, not all; method: immunoSEQ multiplex PCR. The sample lists around 1,900,000 clones; around 95% were seen once. To note about this clone: Its matching antigen is unknown.

The chain links TRBV11-2 to TRBJ2-2, with D unclear. The sequencing input was naive CD8+ T cells from PBMCs. The sequence was obtained from a man aged 18 to 30 in good health. Some clones in this sample may be carry-over from other donors' samples. CDR3 nucleotide sequence: TGTGCCAGCAGCTTGGTCCGAGGCGGGGAGCTGTTTTTT. Translating gives CASSLVRGGELFF.